A selection of T cell receptor beta chains follows, all from one sample in a study of T cells in Graves' hyperthyroidism and ophthalmopathy. TCRdb re-called the multiplex PCR reads through MiXCR, storing one row per CDR3 protein. The sample gives hundreds of thousands of distinct CDR3 sequences, 13% to 15% of which show up once; 10% to 13% is in the top ten. Sequencing was performed on blood. These receptor sequences come from a woman in her late teens or twenties with Graves' hyperthyroidism. Each CDR3 is given with its conserved first and last residue. The D gene is left open where the match is weak. Clone size appears in some rows only: once, few, many, or a class for an expanded clone.

v_call	d_call	clone_size	j_call	cdr3_nt	cdr3_aa
TRBV29-1	TRBD1	few	TRBJ1-2	TGCAGCGTTCTCGACTCCACTCGGGACAGGTTTAACTATGGCTACACCTTC	CSVLDSTRDRFNYGYTF
TRBV28	.	.	TRBJ2-1	TGTGCCAGCAGTTCGACGGGGGCAGAGGGTTCAGGTGAGCAGTTCTTC	CASSSTGAEGSGEQFF
TRBV29-1	.	few	TRBJ2-5	TGCAGCGTTGGCGGCTTAGCCGGGGAGACCCAGTACTTC	CSVGGLAGETQYF
TRBV24-1	.	many	TRBJ2-1	TGTGCCACCAGTGATTCTCCGGGTGGGCCTTACAATGAGCAGTTCTTC	CATSDSPGGPYNEQFF
TRBV4-1	.	many	TRBJ2-2	TGCGCCAGCAGCTCCCACCTACAGAGGGGTACCGGGGAGCTGTTTTTT	CASSSHLQRGTGELFF
TRBV12-3/TRBV12-4	.	.	TRBJ1-1	TGTGCCAGCAGCCCCACCTTAAACATGAACACTGAAGCTTTCTTT	CASSPTLNMNTEAFF
TRBV5-1	.	.	TRBJ1-1	TGCGCCAGCAGCTACGAGACAGGAGCGAACACTGAAGCTTTCTTT	CASSYETGANTEAFF
TRBV7-9	.	few	TRBJ1-2	TGTGCCAGCAGCCCAGGACCGACCTATGGCTACACCTTC	CASSPGPTYGYTF
TRBV11-2	TRBD2	many	TRBJ2-4	TGTGCCAGCAGCGCCGGACTAGCAGACATTCAGTACTTC	CASSAGLADIQYF
TRBV6-1	.	.	TRBJ1-1	TGTGCCAGCAGCTTCCTCGGCCCCCCGGGTAGGAACACTGAAGCTTTCTTT	CASSFLGPPGRNTEAFF
TRBV10-3	TRBD1	many	TRBJ2-7	TGTGCCATCAGTGATCCGGGACAGGGGGCTACCTACGAGCAGTACTTC	CAISDPGQGATYEQYF
TRBV20-1	.	.	TRBJ1-5	TGCAGTGTCGGAGATCAGCCCCAGCATTTT	CSVGDQPQHF